This TCR beta chain was sequenced in a study of blood T cells in healthy people across ages (dated by TCRdb to between 2014 and 2017). In the study overall: Template switching captured roughly one uniquely barcoded TCR beta cDNA molecule per two T cells in model experiments. To avoid experimental bias, donors of different ages were distributed randomly across sequencing lanes. Two additional independent replicas of 1 million unique cDNA reads from the same blood draw were analyzed for two donors (one aged 18 to 29 and one aged 80 or older). Using deep sequencing normalized with unique cDNA molecular identifiers, the study measured how TCR beta repertoire diversity changes with age. The donors were split into four age groups: young (average around 16 years), middle-aged (39), aged (roughly 65) and long-lived (about 74). The research as a whole found: As age increased, observed TCR beta diversity per million T cells dropped in a roughly linear way, and a significant reduction was already evident by age approximately 40. Conclusive comparison of naive and antigen-experienced compartments was prevented by the profiling of bulk unsorted PBMCs. Estimates of total diversity based on one million sequenced T cells were considered lower bounds and underestimates. The percentage of naive T cells measured by flow cytometry correlated strongly with observed TCR beta diversity. Donor CMV infection status was unknown, potentially confounding age-related changes in expanded clonotypes. Compared with the aged group, more naive CD4+ T cells, fewer expanded clones and increased TCR diversity were shown by the long-lived group, suggesting age selection.

Worth noting for this clonotype: The specificity of this receptor is unknown. Base qualities are not recorded, but no much larger clone differs from it by a single base.

Donors were 39 systemically healthy Caucasian individuals from Russia aged about 6 to 100 years. Around 10 milliliters of peripheral blood were drawn from each donor into EDTA-treated Vacutainer tubes. Ficoll-Paque density-gradient centrifugation was used to isolate PBMCs, with at least 6 million per sample. Total RNA, at least 6 micrograms per sample, was extracted from PBMCs with Trizol reagent. Naive CD45RAhigh/CD27high T cell percentages were measured by flow cytometry on a PBMC aliquot from every donor. The library was made by 5' RACE. Reads for this sample came from an Illumina HiSeq 2500. The second PCR ran for roughly 6 to 11 cycles and used a J-beta primer mix along with a sample-barcoded 5' primer. Each TCR beta cDNA molecule received a unique molecular identifier from a template-switch 5' adaptor carrying 12 random nucleotides. Each sample yielded at least 2.5 million CDR3-containing paired-end reads. The Mint cDNA synthesis kit, primed by a TRBC-specific oligonucleotide, was used to synthesize first-strand cDNA from all RNA. Following uracil-DNA glycosylase treatment, a first 18-cycle PCR with universal primers M1SS and BC2_uni_R was performed on all cDNA. Per the original workflow: For normalization, 1 million high-quality reads, each with a distinct molecular identifier, were randomly selected from each sample. Reads with shared molecular identifiers were discarded instead of being binned into consensus sequences. MiTCR, with a Q25 quality threshold and the strictest error-elimination algorithm, was used for CDR3 identification, clonotype clustering and error correction. A nonparametric unseen species model using Euler transformation provided a lower-bound estimate of total TCR beta diversity. TCRdb applied fastp at Q25 and MiXCR to the public reads, then kept only in-frame beta chains. Duplicate CDR3 protein sequences are folded into a single record with the most common DNA and genes. TCRdb, rather than the study authors, made the V and J calls. The sample table shows around 1,500,000 distinct CDR3 sequences, and 42% are seen once. 7% to 9% of the sample lies in the top ten.

The CDR3, cysteine through phenylalanine, is 17 amino acids long. Only CDR3 DNA remains: 51 bases, in frame from the first base. From the germline V gene (reference sequence), CDR1 is MNHEY and CDR2 is SMNVEV. Clipping removes 6 bases from V and 6 bases from J, with 12 as the unmatched junction base count. This chain joins TRBV27 to TRBJ2-3; 13 nucleotides in the junction match TRBD2. The source material was blood. The TCR originated in a young woman in good health. The base sequence is TGTGCCAGCAGACCCACTAGCGGGAGGGCCCGGGTTGATACGCAGTATTTT. This gives the protein CASRPTSGRARVDTQYF.